This T cell receptor (beta chain) was sequenced in a study of T-cell reconstitution after alpha-beta-depleted transplantation in children. This clonotype was recorded a few times. The germline V gene encodes CDR1 SGHRS and CDR2 YFSETQ. With 1 base removed from V and 2 bases from J, the gap between germline ends came to 15 bases. The CDR3 spans 16 residues. Unique molecular identifiers were built into the TCRbeta library. TCRdb re-called the PCR reads with MiXCR, one entry per CDR3 protein. Among approximately 350,000 distinct CDR3 sequences listed, about 9.3% were seen once. The J gene is TRBJ2-5, the V gene TRBV5-1; perhaps TRBD1 as D (5 bases). Sequenced material: PBMCs from the stem cell graft donor, taken from the stem cell graft. This sequence was found in a human donor who donated a stem cell graft to a child with acute lymphoblastic leukemia. The CDR3 DNA sequence: TGCGCCAGCAGCTTGACCAGGGAAGGGTTACAAGAGACCCAGTACTTC. It codes for CASSLTREGLQETQYF.